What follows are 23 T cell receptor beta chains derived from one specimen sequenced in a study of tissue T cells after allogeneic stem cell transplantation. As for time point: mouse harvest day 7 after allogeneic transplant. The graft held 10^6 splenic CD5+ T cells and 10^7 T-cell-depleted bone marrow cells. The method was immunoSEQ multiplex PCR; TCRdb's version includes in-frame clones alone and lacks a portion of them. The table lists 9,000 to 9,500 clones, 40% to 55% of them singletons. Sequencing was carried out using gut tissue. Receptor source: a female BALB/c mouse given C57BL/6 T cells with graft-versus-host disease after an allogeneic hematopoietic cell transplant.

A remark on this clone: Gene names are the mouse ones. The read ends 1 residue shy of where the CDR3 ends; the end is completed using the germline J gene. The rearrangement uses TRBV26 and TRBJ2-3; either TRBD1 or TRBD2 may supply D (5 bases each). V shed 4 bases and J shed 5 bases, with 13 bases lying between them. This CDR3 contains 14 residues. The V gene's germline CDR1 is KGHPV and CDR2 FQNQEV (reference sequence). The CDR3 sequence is CASSPGPAVETLYF. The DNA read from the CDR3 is TGTGCCAGCAGTCCGGGACCGGCGGTAGAAACGCTGTAT. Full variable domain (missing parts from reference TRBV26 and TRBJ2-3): NSKVIQTPRYLVKGQGQKAKMRCIPEKGHPVVFWYQQNKNNEFKFLINFQNQEVLQQIDMTEKRFSAECPSNSPCSLEIQSSEAGDSALYLCASSPGPAVETLYFGSGTRLTVL.

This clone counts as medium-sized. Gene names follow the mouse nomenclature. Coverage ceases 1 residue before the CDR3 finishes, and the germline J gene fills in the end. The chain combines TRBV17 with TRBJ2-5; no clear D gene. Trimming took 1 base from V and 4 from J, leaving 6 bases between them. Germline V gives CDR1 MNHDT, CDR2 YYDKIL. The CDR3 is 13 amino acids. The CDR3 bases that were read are TGTGCTAGCAGTAGAGGGTGGAAAGACACCCAGTAC. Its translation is CASSRGWKDTQY. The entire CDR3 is CASSRGWKDTQYF.

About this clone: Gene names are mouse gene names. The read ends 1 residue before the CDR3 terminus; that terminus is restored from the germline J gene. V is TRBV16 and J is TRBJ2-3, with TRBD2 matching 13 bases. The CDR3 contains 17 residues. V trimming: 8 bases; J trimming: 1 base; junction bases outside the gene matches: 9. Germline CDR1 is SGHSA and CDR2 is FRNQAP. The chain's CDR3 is CASSQDWGGVGAETLYF. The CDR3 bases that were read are TGTGCAAGCTCCCAGGACTGGGGGGGCGTAGGTGCAGAAACGCTGTAT. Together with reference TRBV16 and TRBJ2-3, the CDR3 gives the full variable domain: NAGVIQTPRHKVTGKGQEATLWCEPISGHSAVFWYRQTIVQGLEFLTYFRNQAPIDDSGMPKERFSAQMPNQSHSTLKIQSTQPQDSAVYLCASSQDWGGVGAETLYFGSGTRLTVL.

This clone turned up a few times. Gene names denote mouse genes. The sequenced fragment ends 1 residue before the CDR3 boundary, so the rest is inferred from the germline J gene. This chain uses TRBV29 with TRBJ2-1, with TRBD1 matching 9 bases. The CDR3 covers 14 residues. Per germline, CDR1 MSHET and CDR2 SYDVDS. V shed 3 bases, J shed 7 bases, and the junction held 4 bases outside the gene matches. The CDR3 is CASSLWDRVAEQFF. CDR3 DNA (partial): TGTGCTAGCAGTTTGTGGGACAGGGTCGCTGAGCAGTTC.

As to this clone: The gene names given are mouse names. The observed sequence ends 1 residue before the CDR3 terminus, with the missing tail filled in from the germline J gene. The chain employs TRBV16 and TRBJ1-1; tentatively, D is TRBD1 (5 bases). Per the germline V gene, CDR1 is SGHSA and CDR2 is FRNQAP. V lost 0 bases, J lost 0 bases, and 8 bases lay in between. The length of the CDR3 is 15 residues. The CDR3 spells CASSLDAGANTEVFF. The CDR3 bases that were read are TGTGCAAGCAGCTTAGATGCGGGGGCAAACACAGAAGTCTTC. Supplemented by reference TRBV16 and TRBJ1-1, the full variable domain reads NAGVIQTPRHKVTGKGQEATLWCEPISGHSAVFWYRQTIVQGLEFLTYFRNQAPIDDSGMPKERFSAQMPNQSHSTLKIQSTQPQDSAVYLCASSLDAGANTEVFFGKGTRLTVV.

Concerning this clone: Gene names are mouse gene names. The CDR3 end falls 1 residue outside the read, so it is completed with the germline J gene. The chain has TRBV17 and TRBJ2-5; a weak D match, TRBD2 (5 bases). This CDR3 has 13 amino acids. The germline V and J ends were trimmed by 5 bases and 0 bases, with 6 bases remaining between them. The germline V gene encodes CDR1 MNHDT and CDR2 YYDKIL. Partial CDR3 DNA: TGTGCTAGCAGTTGGGGTAACCAAGACACCCAGTAC. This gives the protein CASSWGNQDTQY. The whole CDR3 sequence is CASSWGNQDTQYF.

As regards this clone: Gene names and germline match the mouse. This CDR3 reads CASSLGTNTEVFF. The covered CDR3 bases are TGTGCCAGCAGTCTGGGGACAAACACAGAAGTCTTC. The chain recombines TRBV26 with TRBJ1-1, with unresolved D. The observed sequence ends 1 residue before the CDR3 terminus, with the missing tail filled in from the germline J gene. The V gene's germline CDR1 is KGHPV and CDR2 FQNQEV (reference sequence). The CDR3 has 13 amino acids. V lost 2 bases and J 0 bases, leaving 4 bases between the germline ends.

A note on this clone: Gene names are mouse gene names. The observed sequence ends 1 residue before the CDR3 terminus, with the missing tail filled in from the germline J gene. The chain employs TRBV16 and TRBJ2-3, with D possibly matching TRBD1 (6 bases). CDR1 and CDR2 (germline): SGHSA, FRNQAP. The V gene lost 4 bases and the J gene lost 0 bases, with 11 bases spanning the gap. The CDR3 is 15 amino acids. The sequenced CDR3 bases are TGTGCAAGCAGCTCCAGGACAGATAGTGCAGAAACGCTGTAT. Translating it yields CASSSRTDSAETLY. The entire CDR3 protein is CASSSRTDSAETLYF.

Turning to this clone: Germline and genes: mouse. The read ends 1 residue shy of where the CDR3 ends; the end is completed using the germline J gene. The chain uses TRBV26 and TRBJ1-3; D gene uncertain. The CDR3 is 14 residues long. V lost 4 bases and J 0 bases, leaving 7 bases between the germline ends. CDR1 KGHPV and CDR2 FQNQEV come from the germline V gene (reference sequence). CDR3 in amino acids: CASSPTVSGNTLYF. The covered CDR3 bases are TGTGCCAGCAGTCCGACGGTTTCTGGAAATACGCTCTAT.

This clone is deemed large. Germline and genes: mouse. The CDR3 DNA, read in part, is TGTGCCAGCGGTGATGCTGGGACAAAAAACACCTTGTAC. This translates into CASGDAGTKNTLY. The whole CDR3 sequence is CASGDAGTKNTLYF. The chain recombines TRBV13-2 with TRBJ2-4; possibly TRBD1 for D (6 bases). The CDR3 end is not reached by the read, which stops 1 residue before it; the germline J gene fills it in. The ends were cut back, 0 bases at V and 4 bases at J, with 9 bases in the middle. The CDR3 spans 14 residues. Germline V gene data show CDR1 as NNHNN and CDR2 as SYGAGS (reference sequence).

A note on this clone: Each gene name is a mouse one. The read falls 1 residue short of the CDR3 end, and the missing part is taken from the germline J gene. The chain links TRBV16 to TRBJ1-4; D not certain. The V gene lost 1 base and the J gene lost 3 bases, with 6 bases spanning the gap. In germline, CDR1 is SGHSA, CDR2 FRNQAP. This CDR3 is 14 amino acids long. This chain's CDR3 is CASSLGRANERLFF. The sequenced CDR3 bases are TGTGCAAGCAGCTTAGGGAGGGCCAACGAAAGATTATTT.

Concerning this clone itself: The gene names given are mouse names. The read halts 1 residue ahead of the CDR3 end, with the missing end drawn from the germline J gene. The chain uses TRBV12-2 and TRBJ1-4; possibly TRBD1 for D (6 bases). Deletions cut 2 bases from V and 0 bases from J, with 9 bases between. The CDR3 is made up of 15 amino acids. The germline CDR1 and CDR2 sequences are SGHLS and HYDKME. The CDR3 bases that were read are TGTGCCAGCTCTCCCGGGACAATTTCCAACGAAAGATTATTT. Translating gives CASSPGTISNERLF. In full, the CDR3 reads CASSPGTISNERLFF.

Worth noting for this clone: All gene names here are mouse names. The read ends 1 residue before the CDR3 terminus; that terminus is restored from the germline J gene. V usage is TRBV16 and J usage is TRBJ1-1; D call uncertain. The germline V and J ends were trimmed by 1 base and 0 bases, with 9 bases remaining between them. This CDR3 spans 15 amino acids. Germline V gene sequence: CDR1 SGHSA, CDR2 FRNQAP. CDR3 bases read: TGTGCAAGCAGCTTAGTACAAAATGCAAACACAGAAGTCTTC. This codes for CASSLVQNANTEVF. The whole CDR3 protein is CASSLVQNANTEVFF.

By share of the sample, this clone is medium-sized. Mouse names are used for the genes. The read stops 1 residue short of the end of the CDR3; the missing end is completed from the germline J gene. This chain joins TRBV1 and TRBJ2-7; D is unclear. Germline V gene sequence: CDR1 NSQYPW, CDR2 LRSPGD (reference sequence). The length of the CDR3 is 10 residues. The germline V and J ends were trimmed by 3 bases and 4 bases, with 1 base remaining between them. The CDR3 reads CTCSAYEQYF. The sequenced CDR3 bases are TGCACCTGCAGTGCTTATGAACAGTAC.

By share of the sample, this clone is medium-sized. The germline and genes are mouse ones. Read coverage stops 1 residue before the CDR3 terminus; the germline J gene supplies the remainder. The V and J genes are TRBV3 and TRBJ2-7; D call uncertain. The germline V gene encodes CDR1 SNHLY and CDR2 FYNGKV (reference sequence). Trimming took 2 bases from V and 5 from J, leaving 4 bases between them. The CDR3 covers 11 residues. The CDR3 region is CASSLLDEQYF. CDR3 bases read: TGTGCCAGCAGCTTACTGGATGAACAGTAC.

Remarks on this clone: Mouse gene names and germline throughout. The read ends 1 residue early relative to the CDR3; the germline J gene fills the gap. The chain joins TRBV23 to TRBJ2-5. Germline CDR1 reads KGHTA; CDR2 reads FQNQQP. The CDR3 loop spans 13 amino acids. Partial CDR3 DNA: TGCTCCAGCAGTCCTCGTACCCAAGACACCCAGTAC. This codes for CSSSPRTQDTQY. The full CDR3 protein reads CSSSPRTQDTQYF.

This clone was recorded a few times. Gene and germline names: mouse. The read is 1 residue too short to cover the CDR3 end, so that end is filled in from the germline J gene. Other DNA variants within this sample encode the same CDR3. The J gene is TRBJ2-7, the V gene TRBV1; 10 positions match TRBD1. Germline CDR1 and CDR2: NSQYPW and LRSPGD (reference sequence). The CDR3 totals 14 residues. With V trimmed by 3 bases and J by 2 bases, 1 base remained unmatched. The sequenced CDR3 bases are TGCACCTGCAGTGCGGGGACAGGGGCCTATGAACAGTAC. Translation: CTCSAGTGAYEQY. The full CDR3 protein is CTCSAGTGAYEQYF.

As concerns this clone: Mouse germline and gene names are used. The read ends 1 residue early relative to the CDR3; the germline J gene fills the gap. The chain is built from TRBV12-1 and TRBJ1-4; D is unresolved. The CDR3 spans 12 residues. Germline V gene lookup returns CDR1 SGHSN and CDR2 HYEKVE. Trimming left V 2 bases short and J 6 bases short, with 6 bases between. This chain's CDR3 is CASSPSDERLFF. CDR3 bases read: TGTGCCAGCTCTCCCTCCGACGAAAGATTATTT. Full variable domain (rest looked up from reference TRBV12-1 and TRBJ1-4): DSGVVQSPRHIIKEKGGRSVLTCIPISGHSNVVWYQQTLGKELKFLIQHYEKVERDKGFLPSRFSVQQFDDYHSEMNMSALELEDSAMYFCASSPSDERLFFGHGTKLSVL.

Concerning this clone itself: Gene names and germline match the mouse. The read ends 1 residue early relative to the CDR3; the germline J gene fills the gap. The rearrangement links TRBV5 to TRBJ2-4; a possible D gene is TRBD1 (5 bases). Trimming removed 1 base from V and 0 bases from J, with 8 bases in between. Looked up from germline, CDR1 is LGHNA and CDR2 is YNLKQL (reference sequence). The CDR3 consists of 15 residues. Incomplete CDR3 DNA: TGTGCCAGCAGCCAAGGGACAACTAGTCAAAACACCTTGTAC. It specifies CASSQGTTSQNTLY. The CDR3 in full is CASSQGTTSQNTLYF.

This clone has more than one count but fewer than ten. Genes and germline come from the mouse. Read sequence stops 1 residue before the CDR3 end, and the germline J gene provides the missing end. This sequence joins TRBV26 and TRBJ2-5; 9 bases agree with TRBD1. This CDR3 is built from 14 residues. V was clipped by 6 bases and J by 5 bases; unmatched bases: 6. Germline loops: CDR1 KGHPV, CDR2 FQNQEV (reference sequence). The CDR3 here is CASSPTGGGDTQYF. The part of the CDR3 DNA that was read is TGTGCCAGCAGCCCGACAGGGGGGGGAGACACCCAGTAC.

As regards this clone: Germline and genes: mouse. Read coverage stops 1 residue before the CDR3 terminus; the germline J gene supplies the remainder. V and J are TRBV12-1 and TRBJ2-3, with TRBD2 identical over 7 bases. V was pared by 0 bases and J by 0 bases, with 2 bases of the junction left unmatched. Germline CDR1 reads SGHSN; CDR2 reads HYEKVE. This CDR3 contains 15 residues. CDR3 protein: CASSLGWGSAETLYF. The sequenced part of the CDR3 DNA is TGTGCCAGCTCTCTCGGCTGGGGGAGTGCAGAAACGCTGTAT.

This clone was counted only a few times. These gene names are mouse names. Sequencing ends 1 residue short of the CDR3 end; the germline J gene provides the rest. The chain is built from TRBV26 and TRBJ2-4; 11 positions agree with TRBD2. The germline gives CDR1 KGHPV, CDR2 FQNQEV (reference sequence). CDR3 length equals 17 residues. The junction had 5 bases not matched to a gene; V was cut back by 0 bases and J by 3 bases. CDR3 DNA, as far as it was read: TGTGCCAGCAGTCTGTCGAAGGGGACTGGGGGCCAAAACACCTTGTAC. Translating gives CASSLSKGTGGQNTLY. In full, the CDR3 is CASSLSKGTGGQNTLYF.

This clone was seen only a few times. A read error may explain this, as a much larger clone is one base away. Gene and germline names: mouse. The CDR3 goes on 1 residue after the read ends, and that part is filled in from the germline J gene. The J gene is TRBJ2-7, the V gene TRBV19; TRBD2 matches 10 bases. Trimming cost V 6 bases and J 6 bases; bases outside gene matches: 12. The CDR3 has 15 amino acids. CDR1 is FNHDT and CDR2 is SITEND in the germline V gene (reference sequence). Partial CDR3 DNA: TGTGCCAGCACTGGTGGGGGGCTGGGGGGGCTTGAACAGTAC. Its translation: CASTGGGLGGLEQY. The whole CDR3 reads CASTGGGLGGLEQYF.